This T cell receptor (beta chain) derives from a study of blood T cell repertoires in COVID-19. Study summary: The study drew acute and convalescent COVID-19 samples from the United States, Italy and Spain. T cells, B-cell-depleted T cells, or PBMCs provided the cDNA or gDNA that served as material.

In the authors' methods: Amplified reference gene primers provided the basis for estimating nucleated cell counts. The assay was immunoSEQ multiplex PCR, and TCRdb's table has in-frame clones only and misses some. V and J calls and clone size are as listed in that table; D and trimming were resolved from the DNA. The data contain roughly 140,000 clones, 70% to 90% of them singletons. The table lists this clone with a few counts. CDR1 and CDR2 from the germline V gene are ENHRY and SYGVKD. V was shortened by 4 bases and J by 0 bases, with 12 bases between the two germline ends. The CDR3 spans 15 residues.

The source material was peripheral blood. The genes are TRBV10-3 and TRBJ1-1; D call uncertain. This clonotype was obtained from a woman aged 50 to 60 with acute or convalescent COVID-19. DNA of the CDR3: TGTGCCATCAGTGCTCAGAACAGCTTGAACACTGAAGCTTTCTTT. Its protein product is CAISAQNSLNTEAFF.